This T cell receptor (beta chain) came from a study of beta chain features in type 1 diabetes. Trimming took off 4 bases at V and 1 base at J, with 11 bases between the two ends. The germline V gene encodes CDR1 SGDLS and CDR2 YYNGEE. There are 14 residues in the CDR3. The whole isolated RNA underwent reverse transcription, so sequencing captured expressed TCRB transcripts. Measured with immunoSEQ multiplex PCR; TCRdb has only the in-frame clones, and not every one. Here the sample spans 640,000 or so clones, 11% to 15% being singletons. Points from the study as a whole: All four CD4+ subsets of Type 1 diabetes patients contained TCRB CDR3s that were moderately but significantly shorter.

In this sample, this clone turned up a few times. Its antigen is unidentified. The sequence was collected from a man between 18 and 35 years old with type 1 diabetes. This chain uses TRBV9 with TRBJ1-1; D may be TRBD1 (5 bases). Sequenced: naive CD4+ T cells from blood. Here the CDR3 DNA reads TGTGCCAGCAGCTCAGAGGGGTGGAACACTGAAGCTTTCTTT. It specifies CASSSEGWNTEAFF.